This entry features one T cell receptor (beta chain) sequence. This CDR3 spans 12 amino acids. V shed 6 bases and J shed 9 bases, with 9 bases lying between them. Germline V gene data show CDR1 as KGHSH and CDR2 as LQKENI. These data belong to a study of blood T cell repertoires in COVID-19. Overall study: Sites in the United States, Italy and Spain provided acute and convalescent COVID-19 samples. PBMCs, B-cell-depleted T cells, or T cells provided the cDNA or gDNA that made up the material.

Original methodology: Amplification with reference gene primers provided the estimates of nucleated cell counts. The method was immunoSEQ multiplex PCR; TCRdb's version includes in-frame clones alone and lacks a portion of them. That table is the source of V, J and clone size, and D and trimming were worked out from the DNA. The sample yields 200,000 to 250,000 clones, around 80% seen once. The receptor comes from an elderly woman with acute or convalescent COVID-19. Sequencing used peripheral blood. This rearrangement joins TRBV18 to TRBJ1-6, with D unresolved. CDR3 nucleotide sequence: TGTGCCAGCTCCCCCGGTTTTTCACCCCTCCACTTT. As protein: CASSPGFSPLHF. The entire variable domain, with the rest obtained from reference TRBV18 and TRBJ1-6, is as follows: NAGVMQNPRHLVRRRGQEARLRCSPMKGHSHVYWYRQLPEEGLKFMVYLQKENIIDESGMPKERFSAEFPKEGPSILRIQQVVRGDSAAYFCASSPGFSPLHFGNGTRLTVT.